Sequencing of this T cell receptor (beta chain) was carried out in a study of blood T cell repertoires in COVID-19. Turning to the study itself: Material from acute and convalescent COVID-19 was sourced from the United States, Italy and Spain. Nucleic acid was either cDNA or gDNA, and it came from T cells, B-cell-depleted T cells, or PBMCs.

Original analysis: Nucleated cell number was recorded as an estimate derived from reference gene primer amplification. Clones were read by immunoSEQ multiplex PCR, and TCRdb kept only the in-frame ones, dropping some. That table gives V, J and clone size, and the DNA gave D and trimming. The sample contains approximately 100,000 clones, approximately 90% of which appear only once. The CDR3 runs to 15 residues. CDR1 and CDR2 (germline): SGHAT, FQNNGV. Germline trimming cut 6 bases from V and 6 bases from J; bases unmatched to any gene: 10. This receptor was obtained from a human donor with acute or convalescent COVID-19. The donor label of this sample is uncertain. The specimen sequenced was peripheral blood. The chain has TRBV11-2 and TRBJ2-1; 8 nucleotides align to TRBD2. CDR3: CASSFSGERGNEQFF. The CDR3 bases are TGTGCCAGCAGTTTTAGCGGGGAAAGGGGCAATGAGCAGTTCTTC.